One sample yielded the 16 T cell receptor beta chains listed below, sequenced in a study of T-cell reconstitution after alpha-beta-depleted transplantation in children. The library targeted TCRbeta and was prepared with unique molecular identifiers. TCRdb redid the calling of the PCR reads with MiXCR, one entry per CDR3 protein. The table records 450,000 to 600,000 distinct CDR3 sequences, around 20% of them present only once. The sample was PBMCs from the stem cell graft donor, taken from the stem cell graft. These receptors were obtained from a human donor who donated a stem cell graft to a child with acute lymphoblastic leukemia.

The chain combines TRBV9 with TRBJ2-1; tentatively, D is TRBD2 (7 bases). The V gene's germline CDR1 is SGDLS and CDR2 YYNGEE. The CDR3 spans 19 residues. Trimming took 0 bases from V and 10 from J, leaving 29 bases between them. The CDR3 nucleotides are TGTGCCAGCAGCGTAGCTTCTGGAAGGGTAGCGGGCCTCCAGGGGGAGCAGTTCTTC. Amino acids: CASSVASGRVAGLQGEQFF.

In this sample, this clonotype turned up a few times. The chain has TRBV6-1 and TRBJ2-7; D possibly uses TRBD1 or TRBD2 (5 bases each). Germline V gene sequence: CDR1 MNHNS, CDR2 SASEGT. Trimming shortened V by 0 bases and J by 7 bases, and 16 bases separated the two germline ends. This CDR3 region has 15 residues. In nucleotides, the CDR3 is TGTGCCAGCAGTGAAGCGGGACCCTCACTGTGGGAGCAGTACTTC. Translation: CASSEAGPSLWEQYF.

The chain uses TRBV2 and TRBJ2-7, with 14 nucleotides matching TRBD2. The CDR3 contains 18 residues. Per germline, CDR1 SNHLY and CDR2 FYNNEI. With 5 bases clipped from V and 5 bases from J, the junction kept 14 bases outside the gene matches. CDR3 sequence reads: CASSKTPGLAGVFHEQYF. The CDR3 bases are TGTGCCAGCAGTAAAACTCCGGGACTAGCGGGAGTATTCCACGAGCAGTACTTC. Filled out from reference TRBV2 and TRBJ2-7, the complete variable domain reads EPEVTQTPSHQVTQMGQEVILRCVPISNHLYFYWYRQILGQKVEFLVSFYNNEISEKSEIFDDQFSVERPDGSNFTLKIRSTKLEDSAMYFCASSKTPGLAGVFHEQYFGPGTRLTVT.

The sample holds a few counts of this clonotype. The chain employs TRBV27 and TRBJ1-1, with a weak D call TRBD1 (6 bases). CDR1 is MNHEY and CDR2 is SMNVEV in the germline V gene (reference sequence). Trimming took 4 bases from V and 6 from J, leaving 12 bases between them. This CDR3 is 13 amino acids long. The CDR3 region is CASSWQGRAEAFF. DNA for the CDR3: TGTGCCAGCAGTTGGCAGGGGCGGGCTGAAGCTTTCTTT.

V is TRBV7-3 and J is TRBJ2-6; possible D gene TRBD2, 6 bases. This CDR3 region has 16 residues. Per the germline V gene, CDR1 is SGHTA and CDR2 is FQGTGA. V lost 5 bases, J lost 1 base, and 12 bases lay in between. CDR3 protein: CASSRGGASGANVLTF. The DNA for the CDR3 is TGTGCCAGCAGCCGGGGCGGGGCTTCTGGGGCCAACGTCCTGACTTTC.

This clonotype was seen a handful of times. This chain uses TRBV9 with TRBJ2-5; D may correspond to TRBD1 or TRBD2 (5 bases each). This CDR3 spans 12 amino acids. The germline CDR1 and CDR2 sequences are SGDLS and YYNGEE. CDR3 coding DNA: TGTGCGACGGGACCCGATGGGGAGACCCAGTACTTC. Its translation: CATGPDGETQYF.

There are many counts of this clonotype. A read error may produce the germline difference seen at one junction end. The V gene is TRBV7-9, the J gene TRBJ1-1; D might be TRBD1 (5 bases). Germline V lookup: CDR1 SEHNR, CDR2 FQNEAQ (reference sequence). The CDR3 spans 15 residues. CDR3 loop: CASSLVGRGNTEAFF. As DNA, the CDR3 is TGCGCCAGCAGCTTGGTGGGGAGGGGGAACACTGAAGCTTTCTTT. The variable domain in full, completed from reference TRBV7-9 and TRBJ1-1, reads DTGVSQNPRHKITKRGQNVTFRCDPISEHNRLYWYRQTLGQGPEFLTYFQNEAQLEKSRLLSDRFSAERPKGSFSTLEIQRTEQGDSAMYLCASSLVGRGNTEAFFGQGTRLTVV.

This clonotype was counted many times. The chain carries TRBV6-1 and TRBJ2-7; 7 nucleotides match TRBD1. The CDR3 contains 14 residues. The V and J ends lost 7 bases and 3 bases, in that order; junction bases with no gene match: 9. The germline gives CDR1 MNHNS, CDR2 SASEGT. The CDR3 reads CASTGTAEDYEQYF. For the CDR3, the DNA is TGTGCCAGCACCGGGACAGCCGAAGACTACGAGCAGTACTTC.

This chain uses TRBV7-9 with TRBJ2-3; D might be TRBD1 or TRBD2, each matching 5 bases. This CDR3 contains 16 residues. V was pared by 3 bases and J by 4 bases, with 17 bases between. The V gene's germline CDR1 is SEHNR and CDR2 FQNEAQ (reference sequence). For the CDR3, the DNA is TGTGCCAGCAGCTTCCTAGGGACGGGGCGCGCAGATACGCAGTATTTT. It codes for CASSFLGTGRADTQYF.

This clonotype was counted between two and nine times. The rearrangement joins TRBV5-8 to TRBJ1-5; D is perhaps TRBD1 (5 bases). Germline V gives CDR1 SGHTS, CDR2 YDEGEE. The germline V and J ends were trimmed by 4 bases and 2 bases, with 10 bases remaining between them. The CDR3 is made up of 14 amino acids. CDR3 bases: TGTGCCAGCAGCGGGGGTATTGGCAATCAGCCCCAGCATTTT. This sequence encodes CASSGGIGNQPQHF.

This clonotype has more than one count but fewer than ten. The chain is built from TRBV12-3 or TRBV12-4 and TRBJ2-1; 12 bases align to TRBD2. This CDR3 is 15 amino acids long. V was clipped by 5 bases and J by 6 bases; unmatched bases: 5. CDR3 nucleotides: TGTGCCAGCAGTCTATGGACTAGCGGGATCAATGAGCAGTTCTTC. This codes for CASSLWTSGINEQFF.

The CDR3 DNA reads as TGTGCCAGCAGTTATCGGGACAGCCGCGACTACACCTTC. Its translation is CASSYRDSRDYTF. The chain has TRBV7-2 and TRBJ1-2; 7 nucleotides agree with TRBD1. This CDR3 is built from 13 residues. CDR1 SGHTA and CDR2 FQGNSA come from the germline V gene. The J segment lost 10 bases and the V segment lost 6 bases, leaving 11 bases of the junction unmatched.

This chain joins TRBV5-1 and TRBJ2-7; 11 bases are shared with TRBD2. Trimming at V came to 2 bases and at J to 3 bases, leaving 4 bases not matched to a gene. CDR1 SGHRS and CDR2 YFSETQ come from the germline V gene. The CDR3 loop spans 15 amino acids. CDR3 sequence (DNA): TGCGCCAGCAGCTTCGGACTAGCGGGCAACTACGAGCAGTACTTC. This encodes CASSFGLAGNYEQYF.

This clonotype has at least ten counts. V usage is TRBV5-1 and J usage is TRBJ2-5; D possibly matches TRBD1 or TRBD2 (7 bases each). The CDR3 is made up of 14 amino acids. Germline V CDR1 and CDR2: SGHRS, YFSETQ. The V end was cut by 0 bases, the J end by 5 bases, with 11 bases between. CDR3 protein: CASSLDRGGETQYF. In nucleotides, the CDR3 is TGCGCCAGCAGCTTGGACAGGGGAGGGGAGACCCAGTACTTC.

CDR3 region: CASSREGLAGVYNEQFF. The CDR3 nucleotides are TGTGCCAGCAGCAGAGAGGGACTAGCGGGAGTATACAATGAGCAGTTCTTC. J is TRBJ2-1 and V is TRBV11-2; 14 nucleotides agree with TRBD2. This CDR3 region has 17 residues. Germline values: CDR1 SGHAT, CDR2 FQNNGV. Trimming removed 5 bases from V and 4 bases from J; junction bases left unmatched: 7.

The J gene is TRBJ1-4, the V gene TRBV15; tentative D call: TRBD1 (6 bases). Trimming pared 0 bases from V and 3 bases from J, leaving 14 bases between. The germline CDR1 and CDR2 sequences are LNHNV and YYDKDF (reference sequence). CDR3 length: 17 residues. CDR3 sequence reads: CATSREGRGVPNEKLFF. Written as DNA, the CDR3 is TGTGCCACCAGCAGAGAAGGCAGGGGAGTACCTAATGAAAAACTGTTTTTT.